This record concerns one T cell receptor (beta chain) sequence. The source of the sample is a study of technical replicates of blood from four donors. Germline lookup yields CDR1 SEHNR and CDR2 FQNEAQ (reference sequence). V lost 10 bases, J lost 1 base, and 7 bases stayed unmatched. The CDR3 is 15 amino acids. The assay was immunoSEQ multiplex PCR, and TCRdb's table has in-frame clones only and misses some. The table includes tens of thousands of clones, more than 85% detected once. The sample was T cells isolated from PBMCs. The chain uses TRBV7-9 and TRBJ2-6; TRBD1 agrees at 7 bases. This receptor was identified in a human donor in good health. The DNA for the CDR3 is TGTGCCACCCGGGACAGTCAATCTGGGGCCAACGTCCTGACTTTC. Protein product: CATRDSQSGANVLTF.